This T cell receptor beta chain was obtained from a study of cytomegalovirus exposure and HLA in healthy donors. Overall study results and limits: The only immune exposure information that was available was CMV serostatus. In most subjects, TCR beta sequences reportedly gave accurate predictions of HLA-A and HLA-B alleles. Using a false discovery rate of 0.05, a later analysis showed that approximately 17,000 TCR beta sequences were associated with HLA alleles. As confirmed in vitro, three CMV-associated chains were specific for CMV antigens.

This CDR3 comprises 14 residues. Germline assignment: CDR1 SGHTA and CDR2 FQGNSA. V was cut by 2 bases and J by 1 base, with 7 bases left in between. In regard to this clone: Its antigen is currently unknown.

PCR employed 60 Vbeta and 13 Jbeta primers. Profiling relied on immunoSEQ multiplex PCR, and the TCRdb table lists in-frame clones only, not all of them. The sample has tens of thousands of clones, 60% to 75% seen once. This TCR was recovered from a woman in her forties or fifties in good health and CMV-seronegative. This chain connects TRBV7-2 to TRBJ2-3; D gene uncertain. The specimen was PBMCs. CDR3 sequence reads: CASSLFRGTDTQYF. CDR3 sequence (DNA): TGTGCCAGCAGCTTATTTAGAGGCACAGATACGCAGTATTTT. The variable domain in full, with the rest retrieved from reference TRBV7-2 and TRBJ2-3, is GAGVSQSPSNKVTEKGKDVELRCDPISGHTALYWYRQSLGQGLEFLIYFQGNSAPDKSGLPSDRFSAERTGGSVSTLTIQRTQQEDSAVYLCASSLFRGTDTQYFGPGTRLTVL.